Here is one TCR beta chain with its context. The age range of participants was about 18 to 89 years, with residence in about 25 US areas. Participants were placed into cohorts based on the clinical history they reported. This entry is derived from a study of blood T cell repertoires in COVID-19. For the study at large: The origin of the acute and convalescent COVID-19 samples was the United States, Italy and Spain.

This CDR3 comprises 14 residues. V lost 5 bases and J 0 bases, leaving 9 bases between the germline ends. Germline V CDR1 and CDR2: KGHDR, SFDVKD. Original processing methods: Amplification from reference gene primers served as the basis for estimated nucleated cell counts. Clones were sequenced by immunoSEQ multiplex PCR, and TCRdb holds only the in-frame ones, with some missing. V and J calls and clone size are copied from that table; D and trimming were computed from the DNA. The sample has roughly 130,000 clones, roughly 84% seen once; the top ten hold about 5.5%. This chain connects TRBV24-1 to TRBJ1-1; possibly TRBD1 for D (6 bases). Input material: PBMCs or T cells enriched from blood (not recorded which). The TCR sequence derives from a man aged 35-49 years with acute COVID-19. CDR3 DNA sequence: TGTGCCACCAGTGCGGGGGGCATGAACACTGAAGCTTTCTTT. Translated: CATSAGGMNTEAFF.